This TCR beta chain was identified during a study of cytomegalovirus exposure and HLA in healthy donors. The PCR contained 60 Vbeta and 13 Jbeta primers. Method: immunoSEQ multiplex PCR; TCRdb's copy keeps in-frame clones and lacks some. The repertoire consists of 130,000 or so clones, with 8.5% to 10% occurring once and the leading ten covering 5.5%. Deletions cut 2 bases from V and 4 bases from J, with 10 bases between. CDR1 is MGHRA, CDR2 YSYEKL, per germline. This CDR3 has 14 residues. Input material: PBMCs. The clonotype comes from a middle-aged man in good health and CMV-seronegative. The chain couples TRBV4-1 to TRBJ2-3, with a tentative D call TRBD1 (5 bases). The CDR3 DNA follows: TGCGCCAGCAGCCAAACAGGAGACGCAGATACGCAGTATTTT. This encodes CASSQTGDADTQYF.